Each of the 21 T cell receptor beta chains below was sequenced from the same sample in a study of cytomegalovirus exposure and HLA in healthy donors. The PCR employed 60 Vbeta primers together with 13 Jbeta primers. Clones were read by immunoSEQ multiplex PCR, and TCRdb kept only the in-frame ones, dropping some. The sample lists 65,000 or so clones; 60% to 85% were seen once. Material: PBMCs. Receptors originate from a woman between 40 and 50 years old in good health and CMV-seropositive.

The chain is built from TRBV12-5 and TRBJ1-5; possibly TRBD1 for D (5 bases). The CDR3 runs 20 residues. Per the germline V gene, CDR1 is LGHNT and CDR2 is FRNRAP. Between the trimmed V and J ends, which lost 2 bases and 1 base, there was a span of 24 bases. The CDR3, as DNA: TGTGCTAGTGGTTTGTACAGGTCGTCCGGTCTGTCGTTGAGCAATCAGCCCCAGCATTTT. Translated: CASGLYRSSGLSLSNQPQHF.

The V call is TRBV2, the J call TRBJ1-2; possibly TRBD1 for D (5 bases). Trimming removed 4 bases from V and 3 bases from J, with 12 bases in between. In germline, CDR1 is SNHLY, CDR2 FYNNEI. CDR3 length: 14 residues. CDR3 DNA sequence: TGTGCCAGCAGTGTCGACAGCTCTTACTATGGCTACACCTTC. It codes for CASSVDSSYYGYTF.

The J gene is TRBJ2-7, the V gene TRBV2, with 13 bases identical to TRBD2. There are 15 residues in the CDR3. The J segment lost 5 bases and the V segment lost 6 bases, leaving 7 bases of the junction unmatched. Germline-derived CDR1 and CDR2 are SNHLY and FYNNEI. CDR3 region: CASRLLAGGPNEQYF. The CDR3 DNA reads as TGTGCCAGCAGGTTACTAGCGGGGGGGCCGAACGAGCAGTACTTC.

This sequence joins TRBV11-2 and TRBJ2-5, with TRBD1 matching over 8 bases. There are 16 residues in the CDR3. With V trimmed by 3 bases and J by 6 bases, 12 bases remained unmatched. CDR1 is SGHAT, CDR2 FQNNGV, per germline. The CDR3 DNA follows: TGTGCCAGCAGCTTTACGACGGGGACAGGAGGACAGACCCAGTACTTC. It codes for CASSFTTGTGGQTQYF.

This rearrangement joins TRBV7-6 to TRBJ1-5; 7 bases match TRBD1. Germline V gene data show CDR1 as SGHVS and CDR2 as FNYEAQ. This CDR3 contains 15 residues. With V trimmed by 5 bases and J by 0 bases, 4 bases remained unmatched. CDR3 protein: CASSLRGASNQPQHF. In DNA form, the CDR3 reads TGTGCCAGCAGCCTCAGGGGGGCTAGCAATCAGCCCCAGCATTTT. Variable domain in full (rest from reference TRBV7-6 and TRBJ1-5): GAGVSQSPRYKVTKRGQDVALRCDPISGHVSLYWYRQALGQGPEFLTYFNYEAQQDKSGLPNDRFSAERPEGSISTLTIQRTEQRDSAMYRCASSLRGASNQPQHFGDGTRLSIL.

The V gene is TRBV2, the J gene TRBJ1-5; TRBD1 matches at 8 bases. With V trimmed by 4 bases and J by 5 bases, 4 bases remained unmatched. Germline V gene data show CDR1 as SNHLY and CDR2 as FYNNEI. There are 14 residues in the CDR3. CDR3 sequence reads: CASSGTGSDQPQHF. CDR3 sequence (DNA): TGTGCCAGCAGTGGGACAGGGAGTGATCAGCCCCAGCATTTT.

The chain recombines TRBV28 with TRBJ2-3, with 7 bases that match TRBD2. Germline CDR1 and CDR2: MDHEN and SYDVKM. With 5 bases clipped from V and 2 bases from J, the junction kept 10 bases outside the gene matches. The CDR3 has 16 amino acids. DNA of the CDR3: TGTGCCAGCAGTAGTTTTGGACTAGGGGACACAGATACGCAGTATTTT. It translates to CASSSFGLGDTDTQYF.

The chain is built from TRBV5-6 and TRBJ1-4; D possibly corresponds to TRBD1 (5 bases). The CDR3 is made up of 14 amino acids. V was trimmed by 1 base and J by 8 bases, leaving 12 bases between them. CDR1 is SGHDT, CDR2 YYEEEE, per germline. The CDR3 here is CASSLRAGREKLFF. CDR3 coding DNA: TGTGCCAGCAGCTTGAGGGCAGGGAGGGAAAAACTGTTTTTT.

This clone was observed a single time. The chain carries TRBV14 and TRBJ1-1; 8 bases agree with TRBD1. With 4 bases clipped from V and 6 bases from J, the junction kept 13 bases outside the gene matches. This CDR3 contains 16 residues. CDR1 and CDR2 from the germline V gene are SGHDN and FVKESK. CDR3 nucleotides: TGTGCCAGCAGCCCCCCTCTCGACAGGGGAATGTCTGAAGCTTTCTTT. Amino acid sequence: CASSPPLDRGMSEAFF.

The rearrangement links TRBV5-4 to TRBJ2-3, with 7 bases lining up with TRBD2. The CDR3 extends over 17 amino acids. V shed 3 bases and J 2 bases; nucleotides not matched to a gene: 12. The germline V gene has CDR1 SGHNT and CDR2 YYREEE (reference sequence). CDR3 loop: CASSSGASGPVTDTQYF. As DNA, the CDR3 is TGTGCCAGCAGCTCCGGGGCTAGCGGCCCTGTCACAGATACGCAGTATTTT.

This clone was counted only a few times. V and J are TRBV5-1 and TRBJ1-2; tentatively, D is TRBD1 (5 bases). Trimming shortened V by 0 bases and J by 7 bases, and 13 bases separated the two germline ends. There are 14 residues in the CDR3. The V gene's germline CDR1 is SGHRS and CDR2 YFSETQ. CDR3 amino acids: CASSLEGRESGYTF. DNA for the CDR3: TGCGCCAGCAGCTTGGAGGGGCGGGAGAGTGGCTACACCTTC.

The chain couples TRBV7-9 to TRBJ2-1, with D perhaps TRBD1 (6 bases). The germline CDR1 and CDR2 sequences are SEHNR and FQNEAQ (reference sequence). Trimming shortened V by 1 base and J by 4 bases, and 8 bases separated the two germline ends. This CDR3 region has 14 residues. DNA for the CDR3: TGTGCCAGCAGCTTAGTGGGGGCTTACAATGAGCAGTTCTTC. Translated: CASSLVGAYNEQFF.

The chain employs TRBV4-3 and TRBJ1-2; TRBD1 agrees at 9 bases. This CDR3 is built from 16 residues. Germline trimming cut 2 bases from V and 4 bases from J; bases unmatched to any gene: 8. Germline values: CDR1 LGHNA, CDR2 YSLEER. The CDR3 here is CASSQLMDRGFYGYTF. Written as DNA, the CDR3 is TGCGCCAGCAGCCAATTAATGGACAGGGGATTCTATGGCTACACCTTC.

The rearrangement uses TRBV4-3 and TRBJ1-4; D gene unclear. There are 12 residues in the CDR3. V lost 1 base and J lost 8, with 5 bases in between. Germline V CDR1 and CDR2: LGHNA, YSLEER. CDR3 sequence: CASSQVEEKLFF. CDR3 DNA sequence: TGCGCCAGCAGCCAAGTTGAGGAAAAACTGTTTTTT.

The chain recombines TRBV5-1 with TRBJ2-6; TRBD2 matches 9 bases. V was clipped by 3 bases and J by 0 bases; unmatched bases: 10. This CDR3 has 19 residues. From germline, CDR1 is SGHRS and CDR2 YFSETQ. For the CDR3, the DNA is TGCGCCAGCAGCTCCAGTCTAGCGGGGCGCTTCTCTGGGGCCAACGTCCTGACTTTC. Translating gives CASSSSLAGRFSGANVLTF.

The rearrangement links TRBV6-1 to TRBJ2-1, with 10 bases that match TRBD2. Germline assignment: CDR1 MNHNS and CDR2 SASEGT. The CDR3 runs to 14 residues. The trim removed 11 bases at V and 9 bases at J, leaving 13 bases unmatched. The chain's CDR3 is CAAGGVAGGSEQFF. As DNA, the CDR3 is TGTGCCGCCGGCGGGGTAGCGGGGGGCAGTGAGCAGTTCTTC.

The rearrangement links TRBV5-5 to TRBJ1-1; maybe TRBD1 (6 bases). V lost 4 bases, J lost 5 bases, and 15 bases lay in between. This CDR3 is built from 14 residues. Germline lookup yields CDR1 SGHKS and CDR2 YYEKEE (reference sequence). The CDR3 loop is CASSDLTGFTEAFF. As DNA, the CDR3 is TGTGCCAGCAGCGATCTTACAGGGTTTACTGAAGCTTTCTTT. The whole variable domain, remainder taken from reference TRBV5-5 and TRBJ1-1, is DAGVTQSPTHLIKTRGQQVTLRCSPISGHKSVSWYQQVLGQGPQFIFQYYEKEERGRGNFPDRFSARQFPNYSSELNVNALLLGDSALYLCASSDLTGFTEAFFGQGTRLTVV.

The V gene is TRBV11-3, the J gene TRBJ2-2, with D tentatively TRBD2 (5 bases). V was shortened by 1 base and J by 1 base, with 7 bases between the two germline ends. The length of the CDR3 is 15 residues. The germline gives CDR1 SGHNT, CDR2 YENEEA. CDR3 bases: TGTGCCAGCAGCTTAGTCGAGGGGAACACCGGGGAGCTGTTTTTT. As protein: CASSLVEGNTGELFF.

The V and J genes are TRBV10-3 and TRBJ2-7, with D possibly being TRBD1 (6 bases). Germline V lookup: CDR1 ENHRY, CDR2 SYGVKD. V shed 2 bases and J shed 2 bases, with 13 bases lying between them. The CDR3 loop spans 15 amino acids. The CDR3 DNA sequence: TGTGCCATCAGTGAGACCCGGACAGTAACCTACGAGCAGTACTTC. This sequence encodes CAISETRTVTYEQYF.

The chain uses TRBV5-4 and TRBJ2-7; TRBD2 is a possible D gene (6 bases). The CDR3 extends over 13 amino acids. Germline lookup yields CDR1 SGHNT and CDR2 YYREEE (reference sequence). V was clipped by 0 bases and J by 6 bases, with 10 bases between them. CDR3 DNA sequence: TGTGCCAGCAGCTTGGGTCAGGGAGGCGAGCAGTACTTC. It translates to CASSLGQGGEQYF.

The chain carries TRBV4-1 and TRBJ2-5, with D unresolved. V was trimmed by 3 bases and J by 5 bases, leaving 10 bases between them. This CDR3 has 13 amino acids. The V gene's germline CDR1 is MGHRA and CDR2 YSYEKL. This CDR3 is CASSQLGVETQYF. DNA of the CDR3: TGCGCCAGCAGCCAGCTGGGCGTTGAGACCCAGTACTTC.